A single T cell receptor (beta chain) is shown here with its context. Clones were sequenced by immunoSEQ multiplex PCR, and TCRdb holds only the in-frame ones, with some missing. This sample has roughly 42,000 clones, with about 90% found just once. The data belong to a study of OX40 agonist ivuxolimab in advanced cancers. Germline assignment: CDR1 SGHTS and CDR2 YDEGEE. Trimming removed 5 bases from V and 0 bases from J; junction bases left unmatched: 3. CDR3 length equals 15 residues. The source of this sequence is an adult with an advanced solid tumor such as melanoma, head and neck, liver or kidney cancer. The source material was CD4+ or CD8+ T cells sorted from blood, sampled in a trial of the OX40 agonist ivuxolimab. The V call is TRBV5-8, the J call TRBJ2-1; 9 bases align to TRBD2. CDR3 DNA sequence: TGTGCCAGCAGGGGACTAGCCCACTCCTACAATGAGCAGTTCTTC. Encoded protein: CASRGLAHSYNEQFF.